Each of the 28 T cell receptor beta chains below was sequenced from the same sample in a study of blood T cell repertoires in COVID-19. Clones were read by immunoSEQ multiplex PCR, and TCRdb kept only the in-frame ones, dropping some. The table includes 150,000 or so clones, about 85% detected once. Sample: peripheral blood. These receptors were taken from a man aged 55 to 70 who had recovered from COVID-19.

This clone was observed a single time. The gene calls are TRBV12-5 and TRBJ2-5, with 7 bases matching TRBD1. Per germline, CDR1 LGHNT and CDR2 FRNRAP. This CDR3 has 12 residues. The V gene end was trimmed by 11 bases and the J gene end by 5 bases; junction bases not matched to a gene: 8. Here the CDR3 reads CAARGSGETQYF. CDR3 nucleotide sequence: TGTGCTGCCAGGGGGTCAGGGGAGACCCAGTACTTC.

The chain links TRBV10-3 to TRBJ1-1; 8 nucleotides align to TRBD1. CDR3 length: 15 amino acids. The germline V gene encodes CDR1 ENHRY and CDR2 SYGVKD. The junction had 14 bases not matched to a gene; V was cut back by 3 bases and J by 11 bases. This CDR3 is CAISDPGQDVPGAFF. The CDR3 DNA follows: TGTGCCATCAGTGACCCGGGACAGGATGTTCCCGGGGCTTTCTTT.

The V gene is TRBV2, the J gene TRBJ2-5, with D maybe TRBD1 (6 bases). Germline CDR1 is SNHLY and CDR2 is FYNNEI. This CDR3 has 15 amino acids. Deletions cut 6 bases from V and 6 bases from J, with 20 bases between. The CDR3, as DNA: TGTGCCAGCAGCGATCCGGGACATTACTTGCAGACCCAGTACTTC. Translation gives CASSDPGHYLQTQYF. Filled out from reference TRBV2 and TRBJ2-5, the complete variable domain reads EPEVTQTPSHQVTQMGQEVILRCVPISNHLYFYWYRQILGQKVEFLVSFYNNEISEKSEIFDDQFSVERPDGSNFTLKIRSTKLEDSAMYFCASSDPGHYLQTQYFGPGTRLLVL.

The rearrangement links TRBV7-6 to TRBJ2-3, with 10 positions matching TRBD2. This CDR3 is 16 amino acids long. J was trimmed by 3 bases and V by 4 bases; bases with no gene match: 7. The V gene's germline CDR1 is SGHVS and CDR2 FNYEAQ. CDR3 amino acids: CASSSLVLAGTDTQYF. The CDR3 DNA reads as TGTGCCAGCAGCTCTTTGGTACTAGCGGGGACAGATACGCAGTATTTT.

The V gene is TRBV12-3 or TRBV12-4, the J gene TRBJ2-1; D may be TRBD1 (5 bases). V was pared by 5 bases and J by 7 bases, with 12 bases between. The CDR3 sequence is 13 residues long. Here the CDR3 reads CASSLGRVNEQFF. CDR3 coding DNA: TGTGCCAGCAGTCTGGGCAGGGTGAATGAGCAGTTCTTC.

The rearrangement links TRBV7-9 to TRBJ1-3, with TRBD1 as a possible D gene (5 bases). Trimming left V 5 bases short and J 3 bases short, with 17 bases between. The CDR3 loop spans 16 amino acids. Germline V CDR1 and CDR2: SEHNR, FQNEAQ (reference sequence). The chain's CDR3 is CASSPPGTSDGNTIYF. CDR3 nucleotides: TGTGCCAGCAGCCCCCCGGGGACTTCCGATGGAAACACCATATATTTT. The full variable domain, completed using reference TRBV7-9 and TRBJ1-3, is DTGVSQNPRHKITKRGQNVTFRCDPISEHNRLYWYRQTLGQGPEFLTYFQNEAQLEKSRLLSDRFSAERPKGSFSTLEIQRTEQGDSAMYLCASSPPGTSDGNTIYFGEGSWLTVV.

The chain combines TRBV7-2 with TRBJ2-7; maybe TRBD2 (6 bases). The V and J ends lost 6 bases and 2 bases respectively, with 17 bases between them. CDR3 length: 15 residues. Looked up from germline, CDR1 is SGHTA and CDR2 is FQGNSA. The CDR3, as DNA: TGTGCCAGCAGTAGAGATCGCGGGGTTACCTACGAGCAGTACTTC. It yields the protein CASSRDRGVTYEQYF.

The table lists this clone with a count of one. The chain carries TRBV6-2 or TRBV6-3 and TRBJ2-3; 11 nucleotides line up with TRBD2. The V gene end was trimmed by 2 bases and the J gene end by 2 bases; junction bases not matched to a gene: 6. CDR1 and CDR2 from the germline V gene are MNHEY and SVGEGT. The CDR3 runs 17 residues. The CDR3 region is CASSYIGTSGDTDTQYF. The CDR3 coding sequence is TGTGCCAGCAGTTACATCGGGACTAGCGGTGACACAGATACGCAGTATTTT.

The J gene is TRBJ1-2, the V gene TRBV5-1; 11 nucleotides match TRBD1. Germline V gene lookup returns CDR1 SGHRS and CDR2 YFSETQ. J was trimmed by 2 bases and V by 4 bases; bases with no gene match: 4. The CDR3 length is 15 residues. CDR3 sequence: CASSPRTGGNYGYTF. CDR3 nucleotides: TGCGCCAGCAGCCCTCGGACAGGGGGCAACTATGGCTACACCTTC. Looking up the rest from reference TRBV5-1 and TRBJ1-2 gives the full variable domain: KAGVTQTPRYLIKTRGQQVTLSCSPISGHRSVSWYQQTPGQGLQFLFEYFSETQRNKGNFPGRFSGRQFSNSRSEMNVSTLELGDSALYLCASSPRTGGNYGYTFGSGTRLTVV.

This chain connects TRBV6-5 to TRBJ2-3; D may be TRBD1 (6 bases). CDR3 length: 14 residues. Germline V gene data show CDR1 as MNHEY and CDR2 as SVGAGI. Trimming stripped 7 bases from V and 2 bases from J, with 13 bases between. The CDR3 DNA reads TGTGCCAGCAAACCGACAGGTTACACAGATACGCAGTATTTT. This sequence encodes CASKPTGYTDTQYF.

The gene calls are TRBV25-1 and TRBJ2-5; 7 bases map to TRBD1. After removal of 3 bases from V and 0 bases from J, the junction contained 4 bases not matched to a gene. The CDR3 length is 15 residues. The germline CDR1 and CDR2 sequences are MGHDK and SYGVNS. The CDR3 DNA sequence: TGTGCCAGCAGTGAGGGACAGCTGTACCAAGAGACCCAGTACTTC. Translating gives CASSEGQLYQETQYF.

This clone was seen just once. The chain couples TRBV5-6 to TRBJ1-6; 9 nucleotides agree with TRBD1. This CDR3 is built from 18 residues. In germline, CDR1 is SGHDT, CDR2 YYEEEE. J gave up 10 bases and V 4 bases, and 18 bases lay outside the gene matches. This CDR3 reads CASSPDPPYRGQASPLHF. CDR3 coding DNA: TGTGCCAGCAGCCCCGACCCACCTTACAGGGGGCAAGCCTCACCCCTCCACTTT.

The chain links TRBV15 to TRBJ2-7; D is possibly TRBD2 (7 bases). The V and J ends lost 5 bases and 7 bases respectively, with 15 bases between them. This CDR3 is 13 amino acids long. Germline V gives CDR1 LNHNV, CDR2 YYDKDF (reference sequence). CDR3: CATSQGRAREQYF. CDR3 nucleotide sequence: TGTGCCACCAGCCAGGGGAGGGCTCGGGAGCAGTACTTC.

This clone was counted only a few times. The V call is TRBV7-9, the J call TRBJ2-1; 15 nucleotides line up with TRBD2. Germline V gene data show CDR1 as SEHNR and CDR2 as FQNEAQ (reference sequence). The CDR3 totals 15 residues. V shed 1 base and J 10 bases; nucleotides not matched to a gene: 2. CDR3 protein: CASSLGTSGGDEQFF. CDR3 in DNA: TGTGCCAGCAGCTTAGGGACTAGCGGGGGGGACGAGCAGTTCTTC. The whole variable domain, remainder taken from reference TRBV7-9 and TRBJ2-1, is DTGVSQNPRHKITKRGQNVTFRCDPISEHNRLYWYRQTLGQGPEFLTYFQNEAQLEKSRLLSDRFSAERPKGSFSTLEIQRTEQGDSAMYLCASSLGTSGGDEQFFGPGTRLTVL.

The chain is built from TRBV24-1 and TRBJ1-2; the D gene is possibly TRBD1 (5 bases). The CDR3 is 15 amino acids. Trimming pared 2 bases from V and 5 bases from J, leaving 14 bases between. Germline V gene sequence: CDR1 KGHDR, CDR2 SFDVKD. The CDR3 DNA reads TGTGCCACCAGTGATTCCCTGGGGGGACGGTATGGCTACACCTTC. Amino acids: CATSDSLGGRYGYTF.

The chain couples TRBV7-2 to TRBJ2-7; TRBD2 might be the D (6 bases). Per germline, CDR1 SGHTA and CDR2 FQGNSA. The CDR3 extends over 15 amino acids. V lost 5 bases and J lost 4, with 18 bases in between. The CDR3 region has the DNA TGTGCCAGCAGCCCGCGGGGTTTCGGGGTTTACGAGCAGTACTTC. It is translated as CASSPRGFGVYEQYF.

The chain is built from TRBV19 and TRBJ1-2; 7 bases agree with TRBD1. The CDR3 contains 14 residues. V lost 6 bases to trimming and J lost 4 bases; unmatched junction nucleotides: 8. Germline V gene sequence: CDR1 LNHDA, CDR2 SQIVND (reference sequence). The CDR3 spells CASRHSDRAYGYTF. CDR3 in DNA: TGTGCCAGTAGGCATTCCGACAGGGCCTATGGCTACACCTTC.

V gene TRBV7-2 combines with J gene TRBJ2-5; 7 bases line up with TRBD2. CDR1 and CDR2 from the germline V gene are SGHTA and FQGNSA. With 5 bases clipped from V and 4 bases from J, the junction kept 16 bases outside the gene matches. The CDR3 spans 17 residues. The CDR3, as DNA: TGTGCCAGCAGCCCCTCGGGACTATCCGAACGTGGAGAGACCCAGTACTTC. Encoded protein: CASSPSGLSERGETQYF.

The CDR3 region is CASSVRQASNQPQHF. As DNA, the CDR3 is TGTGCCAGCAGTGTTAGACAGGCTAGCAATCAGCCCCAGCATTTT. V and J are TRBV2 and TRBJ1-5; maybe TRBD1 (6 bases). V lost 4 bases, J lost 0 bases, and 10 bases lay in between. Germline V gene lookup returns CDR1 SNHLY and CDR2 FYNNEI. The CDR3 spans 15 residues. Drawing the rest from reference TRBV2 and TRBJ1-5, the complete variable domain is EPEVTQTPSHQVTQMGQEVILRCVPISNHLYFYWYRQILGQKVEFLVSFYNNEISEKSEIFDDQFSVERPDGSNFTLKIRSTKLEDSAMYFCASSVRQASNQPQHFGDGTRLSIL.

Only one count was recorded for this clone. This CDR3 reads CASSLQEVYNEQFF. CDR3 in DNA: TGCGCCAGCAGCTTGCAAGAGGTTTACAATGAGCAGTTCTTC. V is TRBV5-1 and J is TRBJ2-1; D uncertain. The CDR3 has 14 residues. Between the trimmed V and J ends, which lost 1 base and 4 bases, there was a span of 9 bases. Germline loops: CDR1 SGHRS, CDR2 YFSETQ.

The genes are TRBV6-2 or TRBV6-3 and TRBJ1-4; D is unclear. In germline, CDR1 is MNHEY, CDR2 SVGEGT. The CDR3 spans 15 residues. Trimming removed 6 bases from V and 7 bases from J, with 18 bases in between. CDR3 coding DNA: TGTGCCAGCAGCGACCCCCCGCCGGAGGGTGAAAAACTGTTTTTT. Translation: CASSDPPPEGEKLFF.

This chain joins TRBV5-1 and TRBJ2-3; 8 bases line up with TRBD1. Per germline, CDR1 SGHRS and CDR2 YFSETQ. With V trimmed by 0 bases and J by 1 base, 4 bases remained unmatched. The CDR3 is 16 amino acids. In DNA, the CDR3 is TGCGCCAGCAGCTTGGGACAGGGGTCGGGCACAGATACGCAGTATTTT. This translates into CASSLGQGSGTDTQYF. The variable domain in full, with the rest retrieved from reference TRBV5-1 and TRBJ2-3, is KAGVTQTPRYLIKTRGQQVTLSCSPISGHRSVSWYQQTPGQGLQFLFEYFSETQRNKGNFPGRFSGRQFSNSRSEMNVSTLELGDSALYLCASSLGQGSGTDTQYFGPGTRLTVL.

The V call is TRBV12-3 or TRBV12-4, the J call TRBJ2-2, with D uncertain. CDR3 length: 13 amino acids. V lost 3 bases and J 5 bases, leaving 7 bases between the germline ends. DNA for the CDR3: TGTGCCAGCAGTTTTCCTGTTACCGGGGAGCTGTTTTTT. Amino acid sequence: CASSFPVTGELFF.

This chain links TRBV12-5 with TRBJ2-1; D possibly corresponds to TRBD1 (6 bases). V dropped 0 bases and J dropped 0 bases, with 21 bases sitting between them. Germline CDR1 and CDR2: LGHNT and FRNRAP. This CDR3 spans 20 amino acids. CDR3 amino acids: CASGLVAKQGSLSSYNEQFF. CDR3 in DNA: TGTGCTAGTGGTTTGGTAGCGAAACAGGGCTCGCTTAGCTCCTACAATGAGCAGTTCTTC.

The chain links TRBV5-8 to TRBJ2-3; TRBD2 matches 11 bases. The germline V gene has CDR1 SGHTS and CDR2 YDEGEE. This CDR3 has 17 residues. The junction had 9 bases not matched to a gene; V was cut back by 2 bases and J by 4 bases. The CDR3 protein is CASSLSQTSGVADTQYF. CDR3 sequence (DNA): TGTGCCAGCAGCTTATCCCAGACTAGCGGGGTTGCAGATACGCAGTATTTT.

This clone has only one observation. The chain combines TRBV13 with TRBJ1-5; 8 bases fit TRBD1. This CDR3 is built from 13 residues. The V and J ends lost 7 bases and 7 bases, in that order; junction bases with no gene match: 6. Per germline, CDR1 PRHDT and CDR2 FYEKMQ (reference sequence). Here the CDR3 reads CASTRTGNQPQHF. The CDR3 nucleotides are TGTGCCAGCACCCGGACAGGGAACCAGCCCCAGCATTTT.

The rearrangement uses TRBV7-3 and TRBJ2-2; 8 bases are a match to TRBD1. V lost 5 bases to trimming and J lost 4 bases; unmatched junction nucleotides: 3. The CDR3 loop spans 14 amino acids. CDR1 and CDR2 from the germline V gene are SGHTA and FQGTGA. The chain's CDR3 is CASSAGQVTGELFF. In DNA form, the CDR3 reads TGTGCCAGCAGCGCGGGACAGGTCACCGGGGAGCTGTTTTTT.

The V and J genes are TRBV6-5 and TRBJ1-2; D not certain. Germline V gene sequence: CDR1 MNHEY, CDR2 SVGAGI. V lost 7 bases and J 0 bases, leaving 15 bases between the germline ends. The CDR3 runs to 15 residues. The CDR3 bases are TGTGCCAGCACCACCCCCCGGGGAGCTAACTATGGCTACACCTTC. This translates into CASTTPRGANYGYTF.